This T cell receptor (beta chain) was captured by sequencing in a study of PD-L1 blockade in urothelial cancer. At the level of the study: Reported median T cell count for blood samples was around 150,000.

Whole-study results and caveats: Durable-benefit patients showed greater tumor-associated blood clone expansion at 3 weeks. Better survival was predicted when blood TCR clonality before treatment fell below the median.

The V segment lost 3 bases and the J segment 5 bases; nucleotides outside the gene matches: 16. Germline CDR1 reads SEHNR; CDR2 reads FQNEAQ (reference sequence). This CDR3 contains 19 residues. TCRdb keeps only in-frame clones here, not all; method: immunoSEQ multiplex PCR. Here the sample spans tens of thousands of clones, 81% being singletons. Time point indicated: pretreatment peripheral blood. Concerning this clone itself: Its matching antigen is unknown.

The specimen was PBMCs, collected around atezolizumab (anti-PD-L1) treatment. The clonotype was recovered from a man between 65 and 85 years old with urothelial cancer. The chain uses TRBV7-9 and TRBJ2-2, with 9 bases matching TRBD2. The CDR3 sequence: CASSFLRGGGALGTGELFF. The CDR3 coding sequence is TGTGCCAGCAGCTTCCTCCGAGGCGGGGGGGCCCTTGGGACCGGGGAGCTGTTTTTT.